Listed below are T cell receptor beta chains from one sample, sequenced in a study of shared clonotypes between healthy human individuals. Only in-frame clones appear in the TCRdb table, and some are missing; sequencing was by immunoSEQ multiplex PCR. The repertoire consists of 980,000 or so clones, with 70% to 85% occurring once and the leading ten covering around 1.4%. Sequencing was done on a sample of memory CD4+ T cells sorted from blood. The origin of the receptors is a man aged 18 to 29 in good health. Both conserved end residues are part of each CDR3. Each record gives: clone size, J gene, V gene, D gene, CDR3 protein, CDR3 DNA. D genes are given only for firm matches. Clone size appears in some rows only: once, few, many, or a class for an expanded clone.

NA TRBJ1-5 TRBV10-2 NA CASMGSGGNQPQHF TGCGCCAGCATGGGGTCAGGGGGCAATCAGCCCCAGCATTTT
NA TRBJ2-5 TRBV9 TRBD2 CASSVAGGLGVETQYF TGTGCCAGCAGCGTAGCTGGGGGACTAGGGGTGGAGACCCAGTACTTC
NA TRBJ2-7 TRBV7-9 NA CASSLASGSSYEQYF TGTGCCAGCAGCTTAGCTTCTGGGAGCTCCTACGAGCAGTACTTC
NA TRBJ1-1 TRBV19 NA CASRILRGGDTEAFF TGTGCCAGCAGAATCCTCAGGGGAGGGGACACTGAAGCTTTCTTT
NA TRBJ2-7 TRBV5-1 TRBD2 CASSLKQGTSTTYEQYF TGCGCCAGCAGCCTGAAACAAGGGACTAGTACAACCTACGAGCAGTACTTC
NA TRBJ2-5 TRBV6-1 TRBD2 CASKLAAYQETQYF TGTGCCAGCAAACTAGCGGCGTACCAAGAGACCCAGTACTTC
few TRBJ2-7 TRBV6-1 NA CASSEEVSYEQYF TGTGCCAGCAGTGAAGAGGTCTCCTACGAGCAGTACTTC
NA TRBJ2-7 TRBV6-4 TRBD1 CASSDDGTGWYEQYF TGTGCCAGCAGTGACGACGGGACAGGGTGGTACGAGCAGTACTTC
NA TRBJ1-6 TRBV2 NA CASRGATGGNSPLHF TGTGCCAGCCGAGGGGCGACAGGAGGTAATTCACCCCTCCACTTT
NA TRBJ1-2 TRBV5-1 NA CASSPDSPYGYTF TGCGCCAGCAGTCCTGACAGCCCCTATGGCTACACCTTC
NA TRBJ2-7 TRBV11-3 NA CASSLTSVGEQYF TGTGCCAGCAGCTTGACTAGTGTCGGCGAGCAGTACTTC
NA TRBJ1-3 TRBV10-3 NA CAISGGRVGNTIYF TGTGCCATCAGTGGTGGTCGGGTCGGAAACACCATATATTTT
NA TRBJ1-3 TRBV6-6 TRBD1 CASRGQGAQGNTIYF TGTGCCAGCAGAGGACAGGGGGCGCAAGGAAACACCATATATTTT
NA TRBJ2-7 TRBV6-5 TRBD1 CASRGQGHREQYF TGTGCCAGCAGGGGACAGGGGCATCGGGAGCAGTACTTC
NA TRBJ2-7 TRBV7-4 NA CASSSLLDLFYEQYF TGTGCCAGCAGCTCCTTACTAGACCTCTTCTACGAGCAGTACTTC
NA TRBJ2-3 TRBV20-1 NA CSADVDTQYF TGCAGTGCCGATGTGGATACGCAGTATTTT
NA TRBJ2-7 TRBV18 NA CASSPNAGDEQYF TGTGCCAGCTCACCAAATGCAGGGGACGAGCAGTACTTC
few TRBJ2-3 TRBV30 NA CAWKFGVGDTQYF TGTGCCTGGAAGTTCGGAGTCGGAGATACGCAGTATTTT
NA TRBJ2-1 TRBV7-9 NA CASRGGLSSYNEQFF TGTGCCAGCAGGGGCGGGTTGAGCTCCTACAATGAGCAGTTCTTC
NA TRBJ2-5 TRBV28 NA CASSLGASGTQETQYF TGTGCCAGCAGTTTGGGGGCTAGCGGTACACAAGAGACCCAGTACTTC
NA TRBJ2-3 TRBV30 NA CAWSVPSGGHHGTQYF TGTGCCTGGAGTGTACCGTCGGGGGGCCACCACGGTACGCAGTATTTT
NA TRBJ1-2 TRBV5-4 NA CAIPGKTYGYTF TGTGCCATACCAGGAAAGACCTATGGCTACACCTTC
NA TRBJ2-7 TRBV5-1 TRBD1 CASSRTTGGAYEQYF TGCGCCAGCAGCAGAACGACAGGGGGGGCCTACGAGCAGTACTTC
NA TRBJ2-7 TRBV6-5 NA CASSLTRGGSYEQYF TGTGCCAGCAGTCTGACCAGGGGTGGCTCCTACGAGCAGTACTTC
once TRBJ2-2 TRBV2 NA CASSETQGSTGELFF TGTGCCAGCAGTGAAACGCAGGGTAGCACCGGGGAGCTGTTTTTT
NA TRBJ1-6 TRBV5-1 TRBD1 CASSGQGTTGSPLHF TGCGCCAGCAGCGGACAGGGTACTACAGGATCACCCCTCCACTTT
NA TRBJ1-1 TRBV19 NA CASSILAGNTEAFF TGTGCCAGTAGTATTTTAGCAGGGAACACTGAAGCTTTCTTT
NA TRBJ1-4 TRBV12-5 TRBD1 CASGLVLGGDLFF TGTGCTAGTGGTTTGGTACTAGGGGGCGATCTGTTTTTT
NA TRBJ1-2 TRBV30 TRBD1 CAWSVPGGGAGYTF TGTGCCTGGAGTGTACCTGGAGGGGGCGCGGGCTACACCTTC
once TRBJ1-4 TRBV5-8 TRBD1 CASSPDRGGEKLFF TGTGCCAGCAGCCCCGACAGGGGAGGGGAGAAACTGTTTTTT
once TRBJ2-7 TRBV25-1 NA CASSEGGGGYEQYF TGTGCCAGCAGTGAGGGGGGTGGTGGCTACGAGCAGTACTTC
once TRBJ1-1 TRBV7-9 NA CASSLGDLLRGTEAFF TGTGCCAGCAGCTTAGGGGACTTACTGAGGGGCACTGAAGCTTTCTTT
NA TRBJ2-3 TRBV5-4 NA CASSFQRKDTQYF TGTGCCAGCAGCTTTCAGAGAAAAGATACGCAGTATTTT
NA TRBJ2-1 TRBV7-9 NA CASSLYQGRRLRTYNEQFF TGTGCCAGCAGCTTATATCAGGGGCGAAGGCTGCGTACCTACAATGAGCAGTTCTTC
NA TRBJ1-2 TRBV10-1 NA CASSRAGGFGYTF TGCGCCAGCAGCAGAGCTGGGGGGTTCGGCTACACCTTC
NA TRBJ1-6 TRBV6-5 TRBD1 CASSPRDSYSPLHF TGTGCCAGCAGTCCCCGGGACAGTTATTCACCCCTCCACTTT
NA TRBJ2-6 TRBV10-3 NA CAIRVSNGANVLTF TGTGCCATCAGGGTCTCGAATGGGGCCAACGTCCTGACTTTC
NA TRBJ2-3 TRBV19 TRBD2 CASRQAGDTQYF TGTGCCAGTAGGCAAGCGGGGGATACGCAGTATTTT
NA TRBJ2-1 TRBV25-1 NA CASSVGAHSYNEQFF TGTGCCAGCAGTGTAGGGGCCCACTCCTACAATGAGCAGTTCTTC
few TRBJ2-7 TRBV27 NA CASSLRPPFSYEQYF TGTGCCAGCAGTTTACGGCCTCCGTTCTCCTACGAGCAGTACTTC
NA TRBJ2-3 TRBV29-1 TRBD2 CSAFGLAGGTDTQYF TGCAGCGCCTTCGGACTAGCGGGGGGCACAGATACGCAGTATTTT
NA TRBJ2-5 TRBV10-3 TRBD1 CAISYRGQETQYF TGTGCCATCAGCTACAGGGGGCAAGAGACCCAGTACTTC
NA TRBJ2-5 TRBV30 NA CAWSFIPQETQYF TGTGCCTGGAGCTTTATACCTCAAGAGACCCAGTACTTC
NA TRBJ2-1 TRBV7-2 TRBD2 CASSPGSSGEQFF TGTGCCAGCAGCCCCGGTTCTAGCGGTGAGCAGTTCTTC
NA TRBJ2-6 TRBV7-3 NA CASSTGLFSGANVLTF TGTGCCAGCAGCACCGGACTCTTCTCTGGGGCCAACGTCCTGACTTTC
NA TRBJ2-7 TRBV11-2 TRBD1 CASSSQQGFYEQYF TGTGCCAGCAGCTCCCAACAGGGGTTCTACGAGCAGTACTTC
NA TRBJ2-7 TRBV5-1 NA CASSPEGFYEQYF TGCGCCAGCAGCCCGGAGGGCTTCTACGAGCAGTACTTC
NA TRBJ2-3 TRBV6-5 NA CATRVGGVGTDTQYF TGTGCCACCCGTGTTGGAGGGGTTGGCACAGATACGCAGTATTTT
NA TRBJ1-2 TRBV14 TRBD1 CASSQAGTGGGGYTF TGTGCCAGCAGCCAAGCCGGGACAGGGGGCGGTGGCTACACCTTC
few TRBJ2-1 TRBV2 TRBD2 CASSSLTSGNYNEQFF TGTGCCAGCAGTTCTTTGACTAGCGGGAACTACAATGAGCAGTTCTTC
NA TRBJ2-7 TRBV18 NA CASSPGTLAYEQYF TGTGCCAGCTCACCGGGGACTCTAGCCTACGAGCAGTACTTC
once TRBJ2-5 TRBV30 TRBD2 CAAGTSVETQYF TGTGCCGCCGGGACTAGCGTCGAGACCCAGTACTTC
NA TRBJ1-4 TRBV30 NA CAWSPGRWGLTNEKLFF TGTGCCTGGAGCCCTGGAAGGTGGGGGCTAACTAATGAAAAACTGTTTTTT
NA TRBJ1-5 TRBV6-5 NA CASSYSMWNQPQHF TGTGCCAGCAGTTACTCGATGTGGAATCAGCCCCAGCATTTT
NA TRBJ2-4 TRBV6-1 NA CASSESGGLKNIQYF TGTGCCAGCAGTGAATCTGGAGGGCTCAAAAACATTCAGTACTTC
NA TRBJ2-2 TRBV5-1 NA CASSLVGEPAGELFF TGCGCCAGCAGCTTGGTAGGGGAACCGGCCGGGGAGCTGTTTTTT
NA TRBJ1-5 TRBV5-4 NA CASSASPSTGQPQHF TGTGCCAGCAGCGCGAGTCCAAGTACGGGGCAGCCCCAGCATTTT
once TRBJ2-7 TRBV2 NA CASSGNYEQYF TGTGCCAGCAGTGGGAACTACGAGCAGTACTTC
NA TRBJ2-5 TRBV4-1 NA CASSQIGGGPLRETQYF TGCGCCAGCAGCCAGATCGGAGGGGGTCCCCTTCGGGAGACCCAGTACTTC
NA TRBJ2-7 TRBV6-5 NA CASSRKTGEQYF TGTGCCAGCAGTAGAAAAACGGGGGAGCAGTACTTC